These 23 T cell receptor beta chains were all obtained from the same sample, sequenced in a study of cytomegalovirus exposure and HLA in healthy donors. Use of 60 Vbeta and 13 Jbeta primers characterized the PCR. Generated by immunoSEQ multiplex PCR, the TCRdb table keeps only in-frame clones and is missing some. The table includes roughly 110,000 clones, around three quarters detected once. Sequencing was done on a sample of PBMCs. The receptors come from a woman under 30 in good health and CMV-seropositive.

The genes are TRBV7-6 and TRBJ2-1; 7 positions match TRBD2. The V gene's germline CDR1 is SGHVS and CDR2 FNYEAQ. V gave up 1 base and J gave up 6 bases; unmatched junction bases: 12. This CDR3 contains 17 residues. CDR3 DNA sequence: TGTGCCAGCAGCTTAGTCGGTGGGACTGCGGGGGTCAATGAGCAGTTCTTC. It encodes CASSLVGGTAGVNEQFF.

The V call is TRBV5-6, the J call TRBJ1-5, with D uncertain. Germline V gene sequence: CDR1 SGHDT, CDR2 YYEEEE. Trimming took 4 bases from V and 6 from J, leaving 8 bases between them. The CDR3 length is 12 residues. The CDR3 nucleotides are TGTGCCAGCAGCGTGCAGTTTCAGCCCCAGCATTTT. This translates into CASSVQFQPQHF.

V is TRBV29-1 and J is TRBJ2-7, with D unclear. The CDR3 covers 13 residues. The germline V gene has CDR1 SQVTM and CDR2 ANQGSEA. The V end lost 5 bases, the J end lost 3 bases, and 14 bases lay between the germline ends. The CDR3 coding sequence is TGCAGCGTTCTGGCAGGTTCCCTCTACGAGCAGTACTTC. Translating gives CSVLAGSLYEQYF.

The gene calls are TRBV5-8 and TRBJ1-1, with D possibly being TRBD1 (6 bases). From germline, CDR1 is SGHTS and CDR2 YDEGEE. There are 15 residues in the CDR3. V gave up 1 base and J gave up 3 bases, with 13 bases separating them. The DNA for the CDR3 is TGTGCCAGCAGCTTGTTCCGACAGGACGACACTGAAGCTTTCTTT. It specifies CASSLFRQDDTEAFF.

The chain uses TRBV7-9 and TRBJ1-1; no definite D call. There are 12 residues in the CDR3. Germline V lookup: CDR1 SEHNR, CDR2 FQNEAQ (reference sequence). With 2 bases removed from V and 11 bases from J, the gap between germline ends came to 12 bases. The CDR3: CASSLRPQRAFF. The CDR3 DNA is TGTGCCAGCAGCTTACGACCCCAGAGGGCTTTCTTT.

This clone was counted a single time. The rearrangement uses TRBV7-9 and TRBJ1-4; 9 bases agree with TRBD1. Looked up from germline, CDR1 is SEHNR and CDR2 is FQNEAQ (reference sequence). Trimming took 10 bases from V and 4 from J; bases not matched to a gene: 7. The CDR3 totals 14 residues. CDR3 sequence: CATPGQGHNEKLFF. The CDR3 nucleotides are TGTGCCACCCCTGGACAGGGGCATAATGAAAAACTGTTTTTT.

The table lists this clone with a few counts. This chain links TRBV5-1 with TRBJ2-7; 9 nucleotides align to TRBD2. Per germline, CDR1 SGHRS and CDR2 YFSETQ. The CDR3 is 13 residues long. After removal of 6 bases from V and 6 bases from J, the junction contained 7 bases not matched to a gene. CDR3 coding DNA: TGCGCCAGCAATCTAGCGGGAAGGTTCGAGCAGTACTTC. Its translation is CASNLAGRFEQYF.

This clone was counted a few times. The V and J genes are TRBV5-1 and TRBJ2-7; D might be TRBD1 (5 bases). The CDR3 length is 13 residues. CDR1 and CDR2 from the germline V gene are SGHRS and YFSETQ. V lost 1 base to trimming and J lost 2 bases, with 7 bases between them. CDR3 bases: TGCGCCAGCAGCTTGCTAGGGGCCTACGAGCAGTACTTC. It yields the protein CASSLLGAYEQYF.

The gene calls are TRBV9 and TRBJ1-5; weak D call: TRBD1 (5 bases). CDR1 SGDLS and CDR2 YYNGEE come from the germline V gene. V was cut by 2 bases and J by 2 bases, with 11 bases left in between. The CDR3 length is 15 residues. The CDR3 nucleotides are TGTGCCAGCAGCGTTACAGGCTCTGGCAATCAGCCCCAGCATTTT. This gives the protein CASSVTGSGNQPQHF. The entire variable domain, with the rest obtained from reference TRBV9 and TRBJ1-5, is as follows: DSGVTQTPKHLITATGQRVTLRCSPRSGDLSVYWYQQSLDQGLQFLIQYYNGEERAKGNILERFSAQQFPDLHSELNLSSLELGDSALYFCASSVTGSGNQPQHFGDGTRLSIL.

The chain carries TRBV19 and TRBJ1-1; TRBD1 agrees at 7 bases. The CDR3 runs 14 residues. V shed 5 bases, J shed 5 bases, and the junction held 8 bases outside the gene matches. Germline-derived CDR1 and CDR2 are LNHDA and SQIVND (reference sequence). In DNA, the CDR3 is TGTGCCAGTAGTGTACAGGGGCGGGGAACTGAAGCTTTCTTT. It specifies CASSVQGRGTEAFF.

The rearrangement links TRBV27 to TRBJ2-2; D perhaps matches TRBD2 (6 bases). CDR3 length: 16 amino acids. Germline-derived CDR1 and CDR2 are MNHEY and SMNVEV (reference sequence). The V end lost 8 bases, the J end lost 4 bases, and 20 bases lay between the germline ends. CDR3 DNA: TGTGCCAGCTCTTGGGGACTCCAAAGGGGCACCGGGGAGCTGTTTTTT. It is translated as CASSWGLQRGTGELFF.

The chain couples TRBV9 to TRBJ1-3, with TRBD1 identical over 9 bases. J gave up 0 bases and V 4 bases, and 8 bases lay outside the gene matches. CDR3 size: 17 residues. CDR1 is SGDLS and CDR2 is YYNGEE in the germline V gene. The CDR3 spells CASSTGQGFISGNTIYF. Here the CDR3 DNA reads TGTGCCAGCAGCACCGGACAGGGGTTTATCTCTGGAAACACCATATATTTT.

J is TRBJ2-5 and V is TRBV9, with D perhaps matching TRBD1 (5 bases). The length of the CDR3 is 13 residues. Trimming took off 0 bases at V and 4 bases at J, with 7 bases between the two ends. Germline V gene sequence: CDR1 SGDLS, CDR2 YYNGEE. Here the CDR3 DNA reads TGTGCCAGCAGCGTAGCAGGGCTAGAGACCCAGTACTTC. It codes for CASSVAGLETQYF.

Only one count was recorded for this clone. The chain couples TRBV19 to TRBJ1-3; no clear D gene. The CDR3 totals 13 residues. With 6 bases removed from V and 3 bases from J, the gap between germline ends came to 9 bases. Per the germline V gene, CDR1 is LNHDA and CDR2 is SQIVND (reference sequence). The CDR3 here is CASRTRSGNTIYF. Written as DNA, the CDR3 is TGTGCCAGTAGGACGAGGAGTGGAAACACCATATATTTT.

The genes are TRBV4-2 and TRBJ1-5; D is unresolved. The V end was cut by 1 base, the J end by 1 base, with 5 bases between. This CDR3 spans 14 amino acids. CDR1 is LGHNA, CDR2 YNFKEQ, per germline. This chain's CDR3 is CASSQGGSNQPQHF. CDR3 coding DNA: TGTGCCAGCAGCCAAGGAGGCAGCAATCAGCCCCAGCATTTT.

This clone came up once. CDR3 in DNA: TGTGCCACCAGCGAGACTCAGCAAGAGACCCAGTACTTC. As protein: CATSETQQETQYF. The chain couples TRBV15 to TRBJ2-5; D is undetermined. V lost 5 bases and J 2 bases, leaving 9 bases between the germline ends. The CDR3 is 13 residues long. CDR1 LNHNV and CDR2 YYDKDF come from the germline V gene (reference sequence).

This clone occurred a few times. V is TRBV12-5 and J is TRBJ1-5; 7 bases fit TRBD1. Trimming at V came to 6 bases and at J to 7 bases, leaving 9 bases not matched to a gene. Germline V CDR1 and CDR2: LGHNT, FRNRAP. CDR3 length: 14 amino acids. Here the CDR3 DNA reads TGTGCTAGTGGAAAAGACAGGGACGGGCAGCCCCAGCATTTT. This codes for CASGKDRDGQPQHF.

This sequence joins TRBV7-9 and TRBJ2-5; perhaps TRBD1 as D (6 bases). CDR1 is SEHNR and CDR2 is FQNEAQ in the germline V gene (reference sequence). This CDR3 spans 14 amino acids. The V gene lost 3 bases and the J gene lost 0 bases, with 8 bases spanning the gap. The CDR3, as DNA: TGTGCCAGCAGCTTCAGACAGGACCAAGAGACCCAGTACTTC. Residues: CASSFRQDQETQYF.

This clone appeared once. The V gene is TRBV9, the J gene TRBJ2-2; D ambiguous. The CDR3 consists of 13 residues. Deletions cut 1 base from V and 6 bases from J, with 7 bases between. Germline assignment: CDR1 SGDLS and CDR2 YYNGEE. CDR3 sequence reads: CASSVRTAGELFF. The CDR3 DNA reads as TGTGCCAGCAGCGTAAGAACTGCCGGGGAGCTGTTTTTT.

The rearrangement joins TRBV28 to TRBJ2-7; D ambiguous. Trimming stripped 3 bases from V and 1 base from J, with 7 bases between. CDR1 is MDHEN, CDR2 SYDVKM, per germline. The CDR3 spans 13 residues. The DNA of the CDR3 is TGTGCCAGCAGTTTCCGTACTTCCTACGAGCAGTACTTC. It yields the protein CASSFRTSYEQYF.

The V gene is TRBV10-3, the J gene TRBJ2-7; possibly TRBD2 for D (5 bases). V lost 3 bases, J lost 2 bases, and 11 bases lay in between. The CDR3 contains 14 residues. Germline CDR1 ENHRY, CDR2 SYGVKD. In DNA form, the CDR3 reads TGTGCCATCAGTGAAAGAGCGGTTACCTACGAGCAGTACTTC. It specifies CAISERAVTYEQYF.

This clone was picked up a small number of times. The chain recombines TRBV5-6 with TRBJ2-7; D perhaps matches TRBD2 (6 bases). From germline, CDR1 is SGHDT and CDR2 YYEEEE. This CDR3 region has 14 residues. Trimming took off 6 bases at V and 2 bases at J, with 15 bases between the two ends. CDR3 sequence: CASTRLATTYEQYF. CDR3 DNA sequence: TGTGCCAGCACACGGCTAGCGACCACCTACGAGCAGTACTTC.

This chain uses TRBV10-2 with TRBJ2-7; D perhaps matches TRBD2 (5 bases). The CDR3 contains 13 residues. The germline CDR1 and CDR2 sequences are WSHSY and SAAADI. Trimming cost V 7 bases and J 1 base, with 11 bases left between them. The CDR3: CASTYRGSYEQYF. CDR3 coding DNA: TGCGCCAGCACGTATCGGGGATCCTACGAGCAGTACTTC.